The following is a T cell receptor (beta chain) sequence with its context. Profiled with immunoSEQ multiplex PCR; TCRdb holds only in-frame clones, not every one. Among under 250,000 clones listed, more than 70% were seen once. Seattle patient enrollment occurred during active infection, with longitudinal follow-up thereafter. This sample was included in a study of blood T cell repertoires in COVID-19. Study background: The cDNA or gDNA used as material had been derived from T cells, B-cell-depleted T cells, or PBMCs.

The ends were cut back, 1 base at V and 9 bases at J, with 10 bases in the middle. Germline CDR1 SEHNR, CDR2 FQNEAQ (reference sequence). The CDR3 spans 13 residues. This sequence joins TRBV7-9 and TRBJ2-1, with a possible D match to TRBD1 (6 bases). This sequence originates from a woman of 80 years or more with COVID-19, enrolled during active disease. Material for sequencing was peripheral blood. This CDR3 reads CASSLVARGEQFF. As DNA, the CDR3 is TGTGCCAGCAGCTTAGTCGCCAGGGGTGAGCAGTTCTTC.